The 15 T cell receptor beta chains listed next were all sequenced from one sample in a study of beta chain features in type 1 diabetes. cDNA synthesis used the whole RNA isolate, giving expressed TCRB sequences. The table came from immunoSEQ multiplex PCR; TCRdb's copy has only in-frame clones and leaves some out. The sample contains 310,000 or so clones, roughly 8% of which appear only once. The specimen was central memory CD4+ T cells from blood. These receptors were taken from a woman in her late teens or twenties in good health.

This clone was counted only a few times. The chain couples TRBV10-3 to TRBJ2-7; D unclear. Germline V CDR1 and CDR2: ENHRY, SYGVKD. Deletions cut 3 bases from V and 2 bases from J, with 8 bases between. The CDR3 extends over 13 amino acids. The CDR3: CAISELATYEQYF. For the CDR3, the DNA is TGTGCCATCAGTGAATTGGCAACCTACGAGCAGTACTTC.

The chain links TRBV15 to TRBJ1-4, with 10 bases fitting TRBD1. The V gene end was trimmed by 2 bases and the J gene end by 0 bases; junction bases not matched to a gene: 9. CDR1 is LNHNV and CDR2 is YYDKDF in the germline V gene (reference sequence). CDR3 length equals 19 residues. The CDR3 loop is CATSRSRTGGTSTNEKLFF. Written as DNA, the CDR3 is TGTGCCACCAGCAGATCCAGGACAGGGGGGACTTCAACTAATGAAAAACTGTTTTTT.

There are many counts of this clone. The sample carries other DNA sequences with the same CDR3. V and J are TRBV7-9 and TRBJ2-1; D may match TRBD1 or TRBD2 (5 bases each). The CDR3 consists of 14 residues. Germline V gene sequence: CDR1 SEHNR, CDR2 FQNEAQ (reference sequence). Trimming stripped 2 bases from V and 6 bases from J, with 11 bases between. In DNA form, the CDR3 reads TGTGCCAGCAGCTTATCCGGGACCACCAATGAGCAGTTCTTC. Protein sequence: CASSLSGTTNEQFF. Full variable domain (missing parts from reference TRBV7-9 and TRBJ2-1): DTGVSQNPRHKITKRGQNVTFRCDPISEHNRLYWYRQTLGQGPEFLTYFQNEAQLEKSRLLSDRFSAERPKGSFSTLEIQRTEQGDSAMYLCASSLSGTTNEQFFGPGTRLTVL.

The V call is TRBV7-2, the J call TRBJ1-3, with no clear D. V shed 2 bases and J shed 7 bases, with 6 bases lying between them. Germline V gene sequence: CDR1 SGHTA, CDR2 FQGNSA. There are 12 residues in the CDR3. The DNA for the CDR3 is TGTGCCAGCAGCTTACTACGGAACACCATATATTTT. Amino acids: CASSLLRNTIYF.

The chain joins TRBV6-5 to TRBJ2-1; D is ambiguous. The germline V gene encodes CDR1 MNHEY and CDR2 SVGAGI. The CDR3 has 13 amino acids. V lost 4 bases and J 4 bases, leaving 8 bases between the germline ends. The CDR3 DNA reads as TGTGCCAGCAGTTTGGTCAGTTACAATGAGCAGTTCTTC. Amino acid sequence: CASSLVSYNEQFF.

The table lists this clone with a few counts. The chain recombines TRBV7-9 with TRBJ1-1, with D tentatively TRBD1 (6 bases). V was pared by 2 bases and J by 5 bases, with 12 bases between. The CDR3 is made up of 14 amino acids. Germline CDR1 and CDR2: SEHNR and FQNEAQ (reference sequence). CDR3 loop: CASSLITGPTEAFF. CDR3 nucleotides: TGTGCCAGCAGCTTAATTACAGGGCCGACTGAAGCTTTCTTT.

CDR3 in DNA: TGTGCCAGCCGCTCGGGGTCAGCGGCACCCTACGAGCAGTACTTC. Protein sequence: CASRSGSAAPYEQYF. This rearrangement joins TRBV28 to TRBJ2-7, with a tentative D call TRBD2 (5 bases). Trimming took off 8 bases at V and 2 bases at J, with 19 bases between the two ends. CDR1 is MDHEN and CDR2 is SYDVKM in the germline V gene. This CDR3 spans 15 amino acids.

This chain links TRBV15 with TRBJ2-7, with 10 positions matching TRBD2. V lost 4 bases and J lost 1; bases outside the gene matches: 4. The CDR3 sequence is 15 residues long. Germline lookup yields CDR1 LNHNV and CDR2 YYDKDF (reference sequence). This chain's CDR3 is CATSKKREGSYEQYF. In DNA, the CDR3 is TGTGCCACCAGCAAGAAGCGGGAGGGATCCTACGAGCAGTACTTC.

This clone was detected a few times. The rearrangement joins TRBV6-5 to TRBJ2-1; D uncertain. V was clipped by 3 bases and J by 9 bases, with 21 bases between them. Germline V gene data show CDR1 as MNHEY and CDR2 as SVGAGI. The CDR3 has 16 residues. CDR3 protein: CASSYFSVRSGFEQFF. CDR3 DNA sequence: TGTGCCAGCAGTTATTTTTCGGTGCGGTCTGGGTTTGAGCAGTTCTTC.

A few counts support this clone. Written as DNA, the CDR3 is TGTGCCAGCAGCAGCGGGGTGACTAGCGGTACCGGGGAGCTGTTTTTT. Translation: CASSSGVTSGTGELFF. The chain has TRBV7-6 and TRBJ2-2, with 9 bases that match TRBD2. Germline V lookup: CDR1 SGHVS, CDR2 FNYEAQ. The CDR3 covers 16 residues. V shed 5 bases, J shed 5 bases, and the junction held 9 bases outside the gene matches. The full variable domain, its missing parts supplied by reference TRBV7-6 and TRBJ2-2, is GAGVSQSPRYKVTKRGQDVALRCDPISGHVSLYWYRQALGQGPEFLTYFNYEAQQDKSGLPNDRFSAERPEGSISTLTIQRTEQRDSAMYRCASSSGVTSGTGELFFGEGSRLTVL.

The chain links TRBV5-1 to TRBJ2-7, with 9 bases that match TRBD2. Germline CDR1 and CDR2: SGHRS and YFSETQ. After removal of 2 bases from V and 7 bases from J, the junction contained 7 bases not matched to a gene. This CDR3 has 14 residues. The CDR3 sequence: CASSFVAGVGEQYF. The CDR3 bases are TGCGCCAGCAGCTTCGTAGCGGGAGTGGGAGAGCAGTACTTC. The variable domain in full, completed from reference TRBV5-1 and TRBJ2-7, reads KAGVTQTPRYLIKTRGQQVTLSCSPISGHRSVSWYQQTPGQGLQFLFEYFSETQRNKGNFPGRFSGRQFSNSRSEMNVSTLELGDSALYLCASSFVAGVGEQYFGPGTRLTVT.

The V call is TRBV9, the J call TRBJ2-1; tentatively, D is TRBD2 (6 bases). The germline gives CDR1 SGDLS, CDR2 YYNGEE. CDR3 length: 15 residues. Trimming shortened V by 0 bases and J by 4 bases, and 11 bases separated the two germline ends. DNA of the CDR3: TGTGCCAGCAGCGTAGCACAGACTAGTTACAATGAGCAGTTCTTC. This sequence encodes CASSVAQTSYNEQFF.

CDR3 amino acids: CASSLGQGAGETQYF. In DNA, the CDR3 is TGTGCCAGCAGCTTAGGCCAGGGGGCAGGGGAGACCCAGTACTTC. J is TRBJ2-5 and V is TRBV7-6, with 8 bases matching TRBD1. The junction had 6 bases not matched to a gene; V was cut back by 1 base and J by 5 bases. Germline values: CDR1 SGHVS, CDR2 FNYEAQ. The CDR3 spans 15 residues.

This chain links TRBV11-1 with TRBJ1-1, with D perhaps TRBD1 (5 bases). In germline, CDR1 is SGHAT, CDR2 FQDESV (reference sequence). CDR3 length: 15 residues. V shed 5 bases and J shed 1 base, with 14 bases lying between them. The CDR3 DNA follows: TGTGCCAGCAGCCCACGACAGATAGGGAACACTGAAGCTTTCTTT. Encoded protein: CASSPRQIGNTEAFF.

This clone showed up just a few times. The chain joins TRBV5-1 to TRBJ1-1; 7 positions agree with TRBD1. The V and J ends lost 3 bases and 1 base, in that order; junction bases with no gene match: 0. Germline V gene data show CDR1 as SGHRS and CDR2 as YFSETQ. The CDR3 length is 13 residues. The CDR3 DNA sequence: TGCGCCAGCAGCTGGGACAGGAACACTGAAGCTTTCTTT. Translating gives CASSWDRNTEAFF.